This T cell receptor (beta chain) was found in a study of control samples from healthy donors and cancer patients. The CDR3 length is 15 residues. Trimming at V came to 5 bases and at J to 4 bases, leaving 9 bases not matched to a gene. Germline loops: CDR1 SGHVS, CDR2 FQNEAQ. Clones were read by immunoSEQ multiplex PCR, and TCRdb kept only the in-frame ones, dropping some. Altogether under 150,000 clones are present, 88% being singletons, with the ten largest covering 2% to 2.5%. This chain joins TRBV7-8 and TRBJ1-1, with TRBD1 matching over 8 bases. The specimen was blood. The TCR sequence derives from a woman aged 70 to 79 in good health. The chain's CDR3 is CASSARTGTTTEAFF. DNA of the CDR3: TGTGCCAGCAGCGCGCGGACAGGGACAACCACTGAAGCTTTCTTT.